The 31 T cell receptor beta chains given below trace back to one sample, sequenced in a study of Graves' ophthalmopathy and Graves' hyperthyroidism. Scientists amplified the TCR beta CDR3 regions from RNA transcripts. The first round was an RT-PCR with HTBI primers, and the second round was a multiplex PCR. A single record per CDR3 protein comes from TCRdb applying MiXCR to the multiplex PCR reads. Among 350,000 to 450,000 distinct CDR3 sequences listed, approximately 16% were seen once. Sequenced material: peripheral blood. All receptors derive from a woman aged 18-29 years with Graves' ophthalmopathy.

This clonotype was seen ten or more times. The CDR3 loop is CASSSRARRQPQHF. The CDR3 DNA is TGTGCCAGCAGTTCCCGGGCCAGGAGACAGCCCCAGCATTTT. This sequence joins TRBV6-2 or TRBV6-3 and TRBJ1-5; D uncertain. This CDR3 is 14 amino acids long. The V gene lost 4 bases and the J gene lost 7 bases, with 14 bases spanning the gap. Germline V gene sequence: CDR1 MNHEY, CDR2 SVGEGT.

V is TRBV12-3 or TRBV12-4 and J is TRBJ1-5; D possibly corresponds to TRBD1 (6 bases). The CDR3 spans 17 residues. V was pared by 0 bases and J by 5 bases, with 17 bases between. CDR3 region: CASSLAQGSVGDQPQHF. The CDR3 nucleotides are TGTGCCAGCAGTTTAGCGCAGGGGAGTGTAGGGGATCAGCCCCAGCATTTT.

In this sample, this clonotype turned up many times. One junction end disagrees with the germline gene, perhaps due to a read error. V and J are TRBV6-2 or TRBV6-3 and TRBJ1-2; D not certain. The CDR3 totals 15 residues. Looked up from germline, CDR1 is MNHEY and CDR2 is SVGEGT. The CDR3 DNA reads as TGTGCCGGCAGCGGGGTCGGAGGATTTAACTATGGCTACACCTTC. Encoded protein: CAGSGVGGFNYGYTF.

This clonotype was seen repeatedly, ten times or more. V is TRBV11-2 and J is TRBJ2-4; 12 nucleotides align to TRBD1. This CDR3 region has 18 residues. Unmatched junction bases numbered 8, after V lost 5 bases and J lost 0 bases. Germline V gene sequence: CDR1 SGHAT, CDR2 FQNNGV. The CDR3 sequence is CASSTRDRGRVAKNIQYF. The CDR3, as DNA: TGTGCCAGCAGCACCCGGGACAGGGGGCGAGTAGCCAAAAACATTCAGTACTTC.

The chain combines TRBV5-5 with TRBJ2-7; D possibly corresponds to TRBD2 (5 bases). The V gene lost 7 bases and the J gene lost 0 bases, with 14 bases spanning the gap. CDR3 length equals 14 residues. The germline CDR1 and CDR2 sequences are SGHKS and YYEKEE (reference sequence). The CDR3 loop reads CASGLDWGSYEQYF. The CDR3 nucleotides are TGTGCCAGCGGGCTGGACTGGGGCTCCTACGAGCAGTACTTC.

In this sample, this clonotype turned up many times. The J gene is TRBJ2-7, the V gene TRBV15; tentatively, D is TRBD2 (6 bases). Trimming cost V 5 bases and J 1 base, with 12 bases left between them. This CDR3 comprises 14 residues. CDR1 LNHNV and CDR2 YYDKDF come from the germline V gene (reference sequence). The CDR3 DNA reads as TGTGCCACCAGCCCGGCGCGGGGATCCTACGAGCAGTACTTC. It is translated as CATSPARGSYEQYF.

At least ten counts were recorded for this clonotype. The chain uses TRBV28 and TRBJ1-1; 7 bases align to TRBD1. V trimming: 5 bases; J trimming: 6 bases; junction bases outside the gene matches: 18. Looked up from germline, CDR1 is MDHEN and CDR2 is SYDVKM. The CDR3 covers 17 residues. The CDR3 protein is CASSRDGEGASYAEAFF. The DNA of the CDR3 is TGTGCCAGCAGTCGAGACGGGGAGGGGGCGAGTTATGCTGAAGCTTTCTTT.

Ten or more counts support this clonotype. The J gene is TRBJ2-5, the V gene TRBV10-3, with D tentatively TRBD1 or TRBD2 (5 bases each). There are 12 residues in the CDR3. Germline V CDR1 and CDR2: ENHRY, SYGVKD. The ends were cut back, 6 bases at V and 5 bases at J, with 10 bases in the middle. The CDR3 here is CAIRDWGETQYF. In DNA form, the CDR3 reads TGTGCCATCAGGGACTGGGGGGAGACCCAGTACTTC.

CDR3 bases: TGTGCCAGCAGTTCCGGAGACGGCGGGGAGACCCAGTACTTC. Translated, it gives CASSSGDGGETQYF. The chain uses TRBV28 and TRBJ2-5; D is perhaps TRBD2 (5 bases). Germline loops: CDR1 MDHEN, CDR2 SYDVKM. The length of the CDR3 is 14 residues. The V end was cut by 4 bases, the J end by 5 bases, with 14 bases between.

The count of this clonotype is one. The V call is TRBV29-1, the J call TRBJ2-4, with D unresolved. The CDR3 has 14 amino acids. V lost 4 bases to trimming and J lost 1 base, with 11 bases between them. Germline loops: CDR1 SQVTM, CDR2 ANQGSEA. For the CDR3, the DNA is TGCAGCGTTGCCACCGGGTCGGCCAAAAACATTCAGTACTTC. Its protein is CSVATGSAKNIQYF.

The chain employs TRBV5-1 and TRBJ2-2; the match to TRBD1 covers 11 bases. J lost 4 bases, V lost 5 bases, and 4 bases had no gene match. This CDR3 has 15 amino acids. Germline values: CDR1 SGHRS, CDR2 YFSETQ. CDR3 nucleotides: TGCGCCAGCAGGGACAGGGGGCTTATCACCGGGGAGCTGTTTTTT. Amino acid sequence: CASRDRGLITGELFF.

This clonotype was observed a few times. V gene TRBV20-1 combines with J gene TRBJ2-7; TRBD2 aligns across 7 bases. The V gene end was trimmed by 4 bases and the J gene end by 10 bases; junction bases not matched to a gene: 4. The CDR3 is 10 amino acids. In germline, CDR1 is DFQATT, CDR2 SNEGSKA (reference sequence). In nucleotides, the CDR3 is TGCAGTGCTAAAAAGACTAGCCAGTACTTC. This codes for CSAKKTSQYF.

This clonotype was observed many times. The rearrangement links TRBV4-1 to TRBJ1-1; D ambiguous. The CDR3 spans 14 residues. Trimming shortened V by 1 base and J by 4 bases, and 10 bases separated the two germline ends. Looked up from germline, CDR1 is MGHRA and CDR2 is YSYEKL. This CDR3 is CASSQVVTGTEAFF. In DNA, the CDR3 is TGCGCCAGCAGCCAAGTAGTTACCGGCACTGAAGCTTTCTTT.

This clonotype was detected many times. Germline and junction disagree at one end, which may indicate a read error. This chain connects TRBV29-1 to TRBJ2-5; D ambiguous. CDR1 is SQVTM and CDR2 is ANQGSEA in the germline V gene. The CDR3 consists of 14 residues. The CDR3: CSVVFGPRQEIQYF. The CDR3 region has the DNA TGCAGCGTTGTTTTCGGGCCCCGGCAAGAGATCCAGTACTTC.

This clonotype was seen many times. V usage is TRBV20-1 and J usage is TRBJ2-7; 7 bases match TRBD1. Germline-derived CDR1 and CDR2 are DFQATT and SNEGSKA (reference sequence). V lost 0 bases, J lost 0 bases, and 14 bases stayed unmatched. The CDR3 length is 18 residues. The DNA of the CDR3 is TGCAGTGCTAGAGATAGGGGGCCGAGCTCCTCCTTCTCCTACGAGCAGTACTTC. Translating gives CSARDRGPSSSFSYEQYF.

There are many counts of this clonotype. The rearrangement links TRBV7-3 to TRBJ2-2, with 8 bases matching TRBD2. From germline, CDR1 is SGHTA and CDR2 FQGTGA. The CDR3 totals 15 residues. Trimming removed 1 base from V and 5 bases from J; junction bases left unmatched: 3. CDR3 coding DNA: TGTGCCAGCAGCTTAAATAGCGGGAATACCGGGGAGCTGTTTTTT. Its translation: CASSLNSGNTGELFF. Drawing the rest from reference TRBV7-3 and TRBJ2-2, the complete variable domain is GAGVSQTPSNKVTEKGKYVELRCDPISGHTALYWYRQSLGQGPEFLIYFQGTGAADDSGLPNDRFFAVRPEGSVSTLKIQRTERGDSAVYLCASSLNSGNTGELFFGEGSRLTVL.

This chain links TRBV6-1 with TRBJ1-5; tentative D call: TRBD1 (5 bases). The CDR3 contains 13 residues. Germline-derived CDR1 and CDR2 are MNHNS and SASEGT. V was pared by 7 bases and J by 5 bases, with 12 bases between. The CDR3 here is CASMTGPYQPQHF. The CDR3 DNA reads as TGTGCCAGCATGACGGGACCCTATCAGCCCCAGCATTTT.

This clonotype has at least ten counts. V gene TRBV7-9 combines with J gene TRBJ1-1; D unclear. The length of the CDR3 is 14 residues. Germline assignment: CDR1 SEHNR and CDR2 FQNEAQ (reference sequence). V was pared by 5 bases and J by 1 base, with 11 bases between. The CDR3 nucleotides are TGTGCCAGCAGCACGAGCGGGGAGAACACTGAAGCTTTCTTT. This encodes CASSTSGENTEAFF.

This clonotype was detected many times. The chain recombines TRBV6-1 with TRBJ2-5; D is ambiguous. The germline V and J ends were trimmed by 5 bases and 4 bases, with 11 bases remaining between them. The CDR3 loop spans 13 amino acids. The germline gives CDR1 MNHNS, CDR2 SASEGT. In DNA form, the CDR3 reads TGTGCCAGCAGTCGGACCCTCACAGAGACCCAGTACTTC. As protein: CASSRTLTETQYF.

The rearrangement links TRBV30 to TRBJ1-1; no clear D gene. CDR3 size: 16 residues. Germline lookup yields CDR1 GTSNPN and CDR2 SVGIG (reference sequence). Trimming took off 7 bases at V and 0 bases at J, with 21 bases between the two ends. DNA for the CDR3: TGTGCCTCAGCTAACGGGATTCCCCGGATGAACACTGAAGCTTTCTTT. As protein: CASANGIPRMNTEAFF.

This clonotype has a count of ten or more. The chain carries TRBV30 and TRBJ2-7; TRBD1 agrees at 7 bases. Losses at the gene ends were 0 bases for V and 4 bases for J; bases not matched to a gene: 9. The CDR3 length is 15 residues. The germline CDR1 and CDR2 sequences are GTSNPN and SVGIG (reference sequence). The CDR3, as DNA: TGTGCCTGGAGTGTACAACAGGGGCGGAGGTACGAGCAGTACTTC. Its translation is CAWSVQQGRRYEQYF.

In this sample, this clonotype turned up many times. The chain recombines TRBV12-3 or TRBV12-4 with TRBJ1-2; maybe TRBD1 (6 bases). The germline V and J ends were trimmed by 6 bases and 5 bases, with 16 bases remaining between them. The CDR3 runs 14 residues. As DNA, the CDR3 is TGTGCCAGCAGATTAAACAGGGAAGGGTATGGCTACACCTTC. Amino acids: CASRLNREGYGYTF.

In its sample, this clonotype was seen many times. The J gene is TRBJ2-6, the V gene TRBV6-2 or TRBV6-3; no reliable D call. Trimming removed 7 bases at V and 0 bases at J, with 10 bases between. Germline CDR1 MNHEY, CDR2 SVGEGT. There are 15 residues in the CDR3. CDR3 bases: TGTGCCAGCAATACGCCGTTCTCTGGGGCCAACGTCCTGACTTTC. It yields the protein CASNTPFSGANVLTF.

This clonotype was recorded only once. A read error may account for a junction end that differs from germline. This rearrangement joins TRBV28 to TRBJ2-7; 7 positions agree with TRBD1. The CDR3 length is 15 residues. CDR1 and CDR2 (germline): MDHEN, SYDVKM. The CDR3 here is CAGSWLGTVGDEQYF. CDR3 DNA sequence: TGTGCCGGCAGTTGGCTAGGGACAGTGGGGGACGAGCAGTACTTC.

The sample holds many counts of this clonotype. V and J are TRBV5-6 and TRBJ1-1; no definite D call. CDR1 and CDR2 (germline): SGHDT, YYEEEE. This CDR3 is 16 amino acids long. V was pared by 1 base and J by 1 base, with 14 bases between. The CDR3 nucleotides read TGTGCCAGCAGCTTGTCCGGGTTTCTCGGGAACACTGAAGCTTTCTTT. Translating it yields CASSLSGFLGNTEAFF.

Many counts were recorded for this clonotype. This chain links TRBV29-1 with TRBJ1-3, with D tentatively TRBD1 (5 bases). Trimming removed 1 base from V and 4 bases from J, with 17 bases in between. This CDR3 contains 16 residues. Germline CDR1 SQVTM, CDR2 ANQGSEA. The CDR3: CSVEAVAAGIGNTIYF. DNA for the CDR3: TGCAGCGTTGAAGCTGTTGCAGCAGGGATCGGAAACACCATATATTTT. The whole variable domain, filled in from reference TRBV29-1 and TRBJ1-3, reads SAVISQKPSRDICQRGTSLTIQCQVDSQVTMMFWYRQQPGQSLTLIATANQGSEATYESGFVIDKFPISRPNLTFSTLTVSNMSPEDSSIYLCSVEAVAAGIGNTIYFGEGSWLTVV.

Ten or more counts support this clonotype. The chain joins TRBV6-4 to TRBJ2-7; 9 bases fit TRBD1. The CDR3 loop spans 17 amino acids. The trim removed 8 bases at V and 2 bases at J, leaving 16 bases unmatched. Germline assignment: CDR1 MRHNA and CDR2 SNTAGT. The CDR3 DNA reads as TGTGCCAGCTCCTTGGGACAGGGAAAAAGATATACCTACGAGCAGTACTTC. Protein product: CASSLGQGKRYTYEQYF.

The J gene is TRBJ1-1, the V gene TRBV7-3; perhaps TRBD1 as D (5 bases). With 5 bases removed from V and 6 bases from J, the gap between germline ends came to 22 bases. This CDR3 comprises 16 residues. Germline CDR1 and CDR2: SGHTA and FQGTGA. The CDR3 DNA reads TGTGCCAGCAGCGATGACGCGACAGCCTTCGGCGCTGAAGCTTTCTTT. Amino acid sequence: CASSDDATAFGAEAFF.

This clonotype was detected ten times or more. This chain links TRBV20-1 with TRBJ1-2; tentatively, D is TRBD1 (5 bases). Trimming removed 6 bases at V and 5 bases at J, with 22 bases between. Germline V gene sequence: CDR1 DFQATT, CDR2 SNEGSKA (reference sequence). The CDR3 extends over 15 amino acids. The CDR3 loop is CSALGSGDGGYGYTF. The CDR3 DNA sequence: TGCAGTGCCCTGGGTAGCGGGGACGGGGGTTATGGCTACACCTTC.

The V and J genes are TRBV6-5 and TRBJ2-7, with D unclear. V lost 7 bases, J lost 1 base, and 11 bases lay in between. Germline V gene sequence: CDR1 MNHEY, CDR2 SVGAGI. The CDR3 has 13 residues. The CDR3 sequence: CASKDFGSYEQYF. The CDR3, as DNA: TGTGCCAGCAAAGATTTCGGTTCCTACGAGCAGTACTTC.

This clonotype was counted at least ten times. V usage is TRBV12-3 or TRBV12-4 and J usage is TRBJ2-7, with a weak D call TRBD1 (6 bases). The ends were cut back, 7 bases at V and 2 bases at J, with 15 bases in the middle. This CDR3 contains 14 residues. For the CDR3, the DNA is TGTGCCAGCACTTCGCACAGGGATGCCTACGAGCAGTACTTC. This gives the protein CASTSHRDAYEQYF.